This entry features one T cell receptor (beta chain) sequence. Its specificity is unknown. The data derive from a study of post-analysis software for immune sequencing data. Prepared libraries of TCR beta cDNA carried unique molecular identifiers. TCRdb recomputed calls from the PCR reads with MiXCR, one row per CDR3 protein. In the table there are hundreds of thousands of distinct CDR3 sequences, roughly 27% of which are singletons. Study-level points and caveats: Among a few TRBV segments more frequent in patients than controls were TRBV5-6, TRBV5-1 and TRBV20-1. A significant reduction in normalized Chao1 diversity was observed in multiple sclerosis patients versus controls.

The length of the CDR3 is 14 residues. CDR1 and CDR2 (germline): SGHTA, FQGNSA. The V gene is TRBV7-2, the J gene TRBJ2-4; 7 bases match TRBD2. The J call may be in error: the DNA end matches TRBJ2-5 better. This TCR came from a girl aged 10-17 years with multiple sclerosis. Sequencing was performed on blood. The CDR3 sequence is CASSADWGGETQYF. CDR3 bases: TGTGCCAGCAGCGCGGACTGGGGGGGAGAGACCCAGTACTTC.